This T cell receptor beta chain originates from a study of blood T cell repertoires in COVID-19. CDR3 length: 16 residues. Trimming left V 4 bases short and J 5 bases short, with 19 bases between. The germline gives CDR1 SGDLS, CDR2 YYNGEE. Recovered status in Cohort 3 required two negative PCRs, clearance, or symptom resolution. The repertoire was sequenced with immunoSEQ multiplex PCR; TCRdb's copy has only in-frame clones and lacks some. The sample consists of over 300,000 clones, around 86% of them appearing once. This chain links TRBV9 with TRBJ1-5; TRBD1 is a possible D gene (6 bases). Source material: PBMCs or T cells enriched from blood (not recorded which). The sequence was obtained from a young woman who had recovered from COVID-19. The CDR3 DNA reads as TGTGCCAGCAGCCCAGGTGGCGCAGGGGTTCATCAGCCCCAGCATTTT. Residues: CASSPGGAGVHQPQHF.